The 12 T cell receptor beta chains listed next were all sequenced from one sample in a study of blood T cell repertoires in COVID-19. TCRdb's table, derived via immunoSEQ multiplex PCR, lists solely in-frame clones and lacks some. In the table there are over 110,000 clones, roughly 83% of which are singletons. The sample taken for sequencing was PBMCs or T cells enriched from blood (not recorded which). These receptor sequences come from a middle-aged man with acute COVID-19.

The chain couples TRBV18 to TRBJ1-4, with unresolved D. The CDR3 is 13 amino acids. The V end lost 4 bases, the J end lost 8 bases, and 11 bases lay between the germline ends. CDR1 is KGHSH, CDR2 LQKENI, per germline. In nucleotides, the CDR3 is TGTGCCAGCTCACGCTCGGTTACGGAAAAACTGTTTTTT. Translating it yields CASSRSVTEKLFF.

This rearrangement joins TRBV7-9 to TRBJ1-5; TRBD1 might be the D (5 bases). The germline V gene has CDR1 SEHNR and CDR2 FQNEAQ (reference sequence). The CDR3 is 14 amino acids. Trimming removed 4 bases from V and 3 bases from J, with 10 bases in between. The DNA for the CDR3 is TGTGCCAGCAGCTCCCAGGGCTACAATCAGCCCCAGCATTTT. It encodes CASSSQGYNQPQHF. The variable domain in full, completed from reference TRBV7-9 and TRBJ1-5, reads DTGVSQNPRHKITKRGQNVTFRCDPISEHNRLYWYRQTLGQGPEFLTYFQNEAQLEKSRLLSDRFSAERPKGSFSTLEIQRTEQGDSAMYLCASSSQGYNQPQHFGDGTRLSIL.

V gene TRBV10-3 combines with J gene TRBJ1-3; D is undetermined. The CDR3 length is 14 residues. From germline, CDR1 is ENHRY and CDR2 SYGVKD. V lost 6 bases, J lost 1 base, and 10 bases lay in between. CDR3 in DNA: TGTGCCATCAGCGCCGACAATTCTGGAAACACCATATATTTT. Translation gives CAISADNSGNTIYF.

The rearrangement uses TRBV7-2 and TRBJ1-2; D gene uncertain. CDR3 size: 13 residues. V was shortened by 4 bases and J by 8 bases, with 14 bases between the two germline ends. Germline V lookup: CDR1 SGHTA, CDR2 FQGNSA. CDR3 coding DNA: TGTGCCAGCAGCTCGCAGAGGGAGTCGGGCTACACCTTC. Translated: CASSSQRESGYTF. Full variable domain (missing parts from reference TRBV7-2 and TRBJ1-2): GAGVSQSPSNKVTEKGKDVELRCDPISGHTALYWYRQSLGQGLEFLIYFQGNSAPDKSGLPSDRFSAERTGGSVSTLTIQRTQQEDSAVYLCASSSQRESGYTFGSGTRLTVV.

The J gene is TRBJ2-1, the V gene TRBV15; TRBD2 is a possible D gene (6 bases). CDR3 length: 14 residues. Trimming cost V 0 bases and J 10 bases, with 13 bases left between them. Looked up from germline, CDR1 is LNHNV and CDR2 is YYDKDF (reference sequence). The CDR3 loop is CATSRDGGLGEQFF. The CDR3, as DNA: TGTGCCACCAGCAGAGATGGAGGGCTAGGCGAGCAGTTCTTC.

The chain joins TRBV3-1 (or the pseudogene TRBV3-2) to TRBJ2-1, with a tentative D call TRBD1 (6 bases). The ends were cut back, 3 bases at V and 4 bases at J, with 10 bases in the middle. Germline assignment: CDR1 LGHDT and CDR2 YNNKEL (reference sequence). There are 14 residues in the CDR3. CDR3 in DNA: TGTGCCAGCAGCCACCAAACAGGGTACAATGAGCAGTTCTTC. It translates to CASSHQTGYNEQFF.

The chain uses TRBV10-3 and TRBJ2-5, with 8 positions matching TRBD1. CDR1 is ENHRY and CDR2 is SYGVKD in the germline V gene. The J segment lost 1 base and the V segment lost 0 bases, leaving 4 bases of the junction unmatched. CDR3 length: 16 amino acids. This CDR3 is CAISESVTGGQETQYF. The CDR3 DNA sequence: TGTGCCATCAGTGAGTCCGTTACAGGGGGCCAAGAGACCCAGTACTTC.

This clone was recorded once. This chain joins TRBV6-6 and TRBJ2-1; weak D call: TRBD1 (6 bases). From germline, CDR1 is MNHNY and CDR2 SVGAGI (reference sequence). Trimming removed 2 bases at V and 5 bases at J, with 10 bases between. The CDR3 totals 14 residues. The CDR3 loop reads CASSYADRNNEQFF. CDR3 bases: TGTGCCAGCAGTTACGCAGACAGGAACAATGAGCAGTTCTTC.

This chain links TRBV7-2 with TRBJ2-1; D is unresolved. The germline V gene encodes CDR1 SGHTA and CDR2 FQGNSA. Trimming cost V 4 bases and J 0 bases, with 19 bases left between them. The CDR3 has 18 residues. CDR3 DNA sequence: TGTGCCAGCAGCTGGATGGCGCGGCGTTCAAGCTCCTACAATGAGCAGTTCTTC. Amino acids: CASSWMARRSSSYNEQFF. Complete variable domain (other parts from reference TRBV7-2 and TRBJ2-1): GAGVSQSPSNKVTEKGKDVELRCDPISGHTALYWYRQSLGQGLEFLIYFQGNSAPDKSGLPSDRFSAERTGGSVSTLTIQRTQQEDSAVYLCASSWMARRSSSYNEQFFGPGTRLTVL.

V and J are TRBV10-2 and TRBJ1-5, with no clear D. V was pared by 8 bases and J by 6 bases, with 14 bases between. CDR3 length equals 13 residues. The germline V gene encodes CDR1 WSHSY and CDR2 SAAADI. The CDR3 DNA sequence: TGCGCCAGCTTCGAGGTAGAGGGTCAGCCCCAGCATTTT. Encoded protein: CASFEVEGQPQHF.

This chain uses TRBV19 with TRBJ2-1, with 7 bases that match TRBD1. The ends lost 5 bases at V and 5 bases at J; junction bases unmatched: 6. There are 14 residues in the CDR3. Germline V gives CDR1 LNHDA, CDR2 SQIVND (reference sequence). In DNA form, the CDR3 reads TGTGCCAGTAGTGACGGGGACAGTCACAATGAGCAGTTCTTC. This gives the protein CASSDGDSHNEQFF. The whole variable domain, remainder taken from reference TRBV19 and TRBJ2-1, is DGGITQSPKYLFRKEGQNVTLSCEQNLNHDAMYWYRQDPGQGLRLIYYSQIVNDFQKGDIAEGYSVSREKKESFPLTVTSAQKNPTAFYLCASSDGDSHNEQFFGPGTRLTVL.

The gene calls are TRBV12-5 and TRBJ2-1; D remains ambiguous. Germline-derived CDR1 and CDR2 are LGHNT and FRNRAP. The V and J ends lost 7 bases and 10 bases respectively, with 11 bases between them. This CDR3 region has 11 residues. The CDR3 protein is CASAVVREQFF. The CDR3 DNA reads as TGTGCTAGTGCCGTGGTGAGGGAGCAGTTCTTC.